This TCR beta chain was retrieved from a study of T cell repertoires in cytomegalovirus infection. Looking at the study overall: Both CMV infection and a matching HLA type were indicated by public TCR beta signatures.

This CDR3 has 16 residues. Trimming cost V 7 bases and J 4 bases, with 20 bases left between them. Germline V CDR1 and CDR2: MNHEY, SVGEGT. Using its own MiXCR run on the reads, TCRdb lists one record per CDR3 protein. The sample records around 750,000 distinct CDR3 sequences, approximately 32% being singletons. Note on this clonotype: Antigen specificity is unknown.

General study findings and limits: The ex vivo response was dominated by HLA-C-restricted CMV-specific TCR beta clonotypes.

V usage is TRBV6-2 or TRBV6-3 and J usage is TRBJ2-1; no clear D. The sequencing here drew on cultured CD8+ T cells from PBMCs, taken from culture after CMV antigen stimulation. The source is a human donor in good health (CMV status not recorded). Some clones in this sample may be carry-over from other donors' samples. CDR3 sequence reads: CASTYGDSELYNEQFF. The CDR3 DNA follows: TGTGCCAGCACCTATGGTGATTCAGAATTATACAATGAGCAGTTCTTC.